The rows below give T cell receptor beta chains drawn from one sample of a study of T cells in Graves' hyperthyroidism and ophthalmopathy. From the multiplex PCR reads, TCRdb called clonotypes with MiXCR, one entry per CDR3 protein. The profile covers about 98,000 distinct CDR3 sequences, with approximately 40% appearing a single time and approximately 10% taken by the ten largest. The sequencing sample was made of peripheral blood or thyroid tissue (not recorded which). Receptors were obtained from a woman aged 25 to 39 with Graves' hyperthyroidism. The CDR3 runs from the conserved cysteine through the conserved F or W. The order of the fields is J gene, clone size, V gene, D gene, CDR3 DNA, CDR3 protein. D genes are given only for firm matches. Clone size is stated in some rows and not others, as once, few, many or a class when expanded.

J gene: TRBJ2-7
clone size: -
V gene: TRBV20-1
D gene: -
CDR3 DNA: TGCAGTGCTAGCGCCGGGACCATGAGCTACGAGCAGTACTTC
CDR3 protein: CSASAGTMSYEQYF

J gene: TRBJ1-2
clone size: -
V gene: TRBV25-1
D gene: TRBD1
CDR3 DNA: TGTGCCAGCACCCTGACAGGGGACTATGGCTACACCTTC
CDR3 protein: CASTLTGDYGYTF

J gene: TRBJ2-7
clone size: many
V gene: TRBV6-6
D gene: -
CDR3 DNA: TGTGCCAGCAATCGGGACCTCTCCTACGAGCAGTACTTC
CDR3 protein: CASNRDLSYEQYF

J gene: TRBJ1-6
clone size: many
V gene: TRBV10-2
D gene: -
CDR3 DNA: TGCGCCAGCCTCAACGGAGTATTTCCCCTCCACTTT
CDR3 protein: CASLNGVFPLHF

J gene: TRBJ2-7
clone size: many
V gene: TRBV6-6
D gene: -
CDR3 DNA: TGTGCCAGCAGTGTTGAAAGGGGGAGTTTCAGCTCCTACGAGCAGTACTTC
CDR3 protein: CASSVERGSFSSYEQYF

J gene: TRBJ1-5
clone size: many
V gene: TRBV12-3/TRBV12-4
D gene: -
CDR3 DNA: TGTGCCAGCAGTTTACGGGCGGAGCAGCCCCAGCATTTT
CDR3 protein: CASSLRAEQPQHF

J gene: TRBJ2-7
clone size: -
V gene: TRBV10-3
D gene: -
CDR3 DNA: -
CDR3 protein: CAICSAKTGYEQYF

J gene: TRBJ1-4
clone size: -
V gene: TRBV9
D gene: TRBD1
CDR3 DNA: TGTGCCAGCAGCGGACAGGACAGGGGATCTGAAAAACTGTTTTTT
CDR3 protein: CASSGQDRGSEKLFF

J gene: TRBJ1-1
clone size: many
V gene: TRBV11-2
D gene: TRBD1
CDR3 DNA: TGTGCCAGCAGCTTAGGAAGGGGGCGTGGGACCACTGAAGCTTTCTTT
CDR3 protein: CASSLGRGRGTTEAFF

J gene: TRBJ1-6
clone size: many
V gene: TRBV7-3
D gene: TRBD1
CDR3 DNA: TGTGCCAGCAGCCGCGGACAGGGTAATTCACCCCTCCACTTT
CDR3 protein: CASSRGQGNSPLHF

J gene: TRBJ2-7
clone size: many
V gene: TRBV7-9
D gene: -
CDR3 DNA: TGTGCCAGCAGCTTAGCGCTTACGGGTCAGCAGTACTTC
CDR3 protein: CASSLALTGQQYF

J gene: TRBJ1-1
clone size: many
V gene: TRBV15
D gene: -
CDR3 DNA: TGTGCCACCAGCAGGACAAGGTTCATGAACACTGAAGCTTTCTTT
CDR3 protein: CATSRTRFMNTEAFF

J gene: TRBJ2-2
clone size: -
V gene: TRBV2
D gene: TRBD1
CDR3 DNA: TGTGCCAGCTTGAGGACAGGAACCACCGGGGAGCTGTTTTTT
CDR3 protein: CASLRTGTTGELFF

J gene: TRBJ2-7
clone size: many
V gene: TRBV6-6
D gene: TRBD1
CDR3 DNA: TGTGCCAGCAGTTCAGGGGGAAAATCCTACGAGCAGTACTTC
CDR3 protein: CASSSGGKSYEQYF